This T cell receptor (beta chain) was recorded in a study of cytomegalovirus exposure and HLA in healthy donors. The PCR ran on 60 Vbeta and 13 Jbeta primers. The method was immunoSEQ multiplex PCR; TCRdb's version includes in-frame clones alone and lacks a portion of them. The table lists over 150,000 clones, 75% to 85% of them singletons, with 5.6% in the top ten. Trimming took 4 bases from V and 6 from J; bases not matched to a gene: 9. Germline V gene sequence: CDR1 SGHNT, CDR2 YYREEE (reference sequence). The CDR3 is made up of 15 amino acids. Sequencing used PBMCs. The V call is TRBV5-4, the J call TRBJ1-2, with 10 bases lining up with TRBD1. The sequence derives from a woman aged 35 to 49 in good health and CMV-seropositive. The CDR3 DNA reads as TGTGCCAGCAGCCGCACGACAGGGGGCGGTCATGGCTACACCTTC. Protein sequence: CASSRTTGGGHGYTF.